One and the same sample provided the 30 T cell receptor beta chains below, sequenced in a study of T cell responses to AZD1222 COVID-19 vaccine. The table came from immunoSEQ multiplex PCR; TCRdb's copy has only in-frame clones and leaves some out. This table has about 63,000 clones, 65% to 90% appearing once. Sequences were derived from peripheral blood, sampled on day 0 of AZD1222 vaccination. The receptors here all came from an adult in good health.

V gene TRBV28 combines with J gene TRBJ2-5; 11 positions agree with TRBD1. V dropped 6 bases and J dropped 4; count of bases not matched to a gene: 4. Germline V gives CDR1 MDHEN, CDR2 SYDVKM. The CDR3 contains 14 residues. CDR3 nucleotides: TGTGCCAGCAGGGGGACAGGGGGTGGAGAGACCCAGTACTTC. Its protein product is CASRGTGGGETQYF. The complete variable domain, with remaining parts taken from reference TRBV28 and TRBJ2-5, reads DVKVTQSSRYLVKRTGEKVFLECVQDMDHENMFWYRQDPGLGLRLIYFSYDVKMKEKGDIPEGYSVSREKKERFSLILESASTNQTSMYLCASRGTGGGETQYFGPGTRLLVL.

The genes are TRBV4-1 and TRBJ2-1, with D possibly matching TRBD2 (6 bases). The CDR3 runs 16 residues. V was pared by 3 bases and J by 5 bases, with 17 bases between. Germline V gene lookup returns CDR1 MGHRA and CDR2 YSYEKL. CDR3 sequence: CASSHGTGGSNNEQFF. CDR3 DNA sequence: TGCGCCAGCAGCCACGGAACAGGAGGGTCGAACAATGAGCAGTTCTTC.

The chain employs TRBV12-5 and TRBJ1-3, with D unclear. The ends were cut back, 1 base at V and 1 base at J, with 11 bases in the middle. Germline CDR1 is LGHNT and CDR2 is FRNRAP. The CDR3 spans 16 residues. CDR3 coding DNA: TGTGCTAGTGGTTTGGATGTGTCGGGGTCTGGAAACACCATATATTTT. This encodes CASGLDVSGSGNTIYF.

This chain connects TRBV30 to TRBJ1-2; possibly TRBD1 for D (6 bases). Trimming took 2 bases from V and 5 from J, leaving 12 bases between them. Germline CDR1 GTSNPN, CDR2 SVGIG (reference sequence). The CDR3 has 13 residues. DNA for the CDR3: TGTGCCTGGAGTATCGACAGGCTATATGGCTACACCTTC. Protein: CAWSIDRLYGYTF.

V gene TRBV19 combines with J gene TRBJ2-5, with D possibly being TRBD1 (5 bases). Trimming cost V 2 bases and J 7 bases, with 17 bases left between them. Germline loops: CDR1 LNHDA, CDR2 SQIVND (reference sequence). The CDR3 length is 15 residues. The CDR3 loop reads CASSIKGPGLGTQYF. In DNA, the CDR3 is TGTGCCAGTAGTATAAAGGGGCCGGGCCTGGGGACCCAGTACTTC.

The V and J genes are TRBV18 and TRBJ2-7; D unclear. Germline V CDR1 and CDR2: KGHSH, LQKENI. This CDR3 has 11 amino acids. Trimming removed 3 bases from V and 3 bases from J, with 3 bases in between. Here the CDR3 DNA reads TGTGCCAGCTCACCGGACTACGAGCAGTACTTC. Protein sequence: CASSPDYEQYF.

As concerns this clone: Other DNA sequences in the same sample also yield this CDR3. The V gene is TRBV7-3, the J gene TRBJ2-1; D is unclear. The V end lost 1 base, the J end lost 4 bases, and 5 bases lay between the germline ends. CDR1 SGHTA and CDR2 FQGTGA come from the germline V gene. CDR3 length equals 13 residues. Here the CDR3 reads CASSLNTYNEQFF. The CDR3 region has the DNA TGTGCCAGCAGCTTAAATACTTACAATGAGCAGTTCTTC.

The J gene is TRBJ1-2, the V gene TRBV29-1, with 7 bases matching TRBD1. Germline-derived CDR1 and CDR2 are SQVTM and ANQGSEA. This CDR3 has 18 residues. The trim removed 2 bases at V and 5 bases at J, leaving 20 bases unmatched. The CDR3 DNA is TGCAGCGTTGAAAAATGGACAGGAAGCGAGAGGCGGGTATATGGCTACACCTTC. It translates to CSVEKWTGSERRVYGYTF.

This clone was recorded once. The CDR3 loop reads CASSLPGRGANEKLFF. DNA of the CDR3: TGCGCCAGCAGCTTGCCCGGGAGAGGGGCTAATGAAAAACTGTTTTTT. The chain has TRBV5-1 and TRBJ1-4, with a possible D match to TRBD1 (5 bases). The CDR3 has 16 residues. CDR1 is SGHRS, CDR2 YFSETQ, per germline. The germline V and J ends were trimmed by 1 base and 3 bases, with 13 bases remaining between them. Combining the CDR3 with reference TRBV5-1 and TRBJ1-4 gives the whole variable domain KAGVTQTPRYLIKTRGQQVTLSCSPISGHRSVSWYQQTPGQGLQFLFEYFSETQRNKGNFPGRFSGRQFSNSRSEMNVSTLELGDSALYLCASSLPGRGANEKLFFGSGTQLSVL.

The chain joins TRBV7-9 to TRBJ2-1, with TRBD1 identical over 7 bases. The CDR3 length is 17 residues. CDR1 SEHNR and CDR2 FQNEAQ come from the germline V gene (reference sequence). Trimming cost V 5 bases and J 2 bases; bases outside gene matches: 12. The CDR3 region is CASSDRDREYPYNEQFF. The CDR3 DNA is TGTGCCAGCAGCGACAGAGACAGGGAATACCCCTACAATGAGCAGTTCTTC.

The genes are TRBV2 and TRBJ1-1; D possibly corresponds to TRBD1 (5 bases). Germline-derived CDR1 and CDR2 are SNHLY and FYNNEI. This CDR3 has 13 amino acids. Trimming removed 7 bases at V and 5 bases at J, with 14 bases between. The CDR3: CASNLGLGTEAFF. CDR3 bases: TGTGCCAGCAACTTGGGGCTGGGGACTGAAGCTTTCTTT.

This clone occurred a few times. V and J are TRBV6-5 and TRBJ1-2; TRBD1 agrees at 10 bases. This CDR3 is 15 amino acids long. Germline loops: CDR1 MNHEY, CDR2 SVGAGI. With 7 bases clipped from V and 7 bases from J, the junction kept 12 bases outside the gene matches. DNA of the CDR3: TGTGCCAGCATCCCGGCGACAGGGGGCCATGGTGGCTACACCTTC. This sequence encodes CASIPATGGHGGYTF.

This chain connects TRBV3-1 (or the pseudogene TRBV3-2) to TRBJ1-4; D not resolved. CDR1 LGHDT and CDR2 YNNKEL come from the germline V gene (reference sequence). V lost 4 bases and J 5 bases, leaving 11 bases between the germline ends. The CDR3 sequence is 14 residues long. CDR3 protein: CASSPLGPNEKLFF. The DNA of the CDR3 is TGTGCCAGCAGCCCTCTTGGACCCAATGAAAAACTGTTTTTT.

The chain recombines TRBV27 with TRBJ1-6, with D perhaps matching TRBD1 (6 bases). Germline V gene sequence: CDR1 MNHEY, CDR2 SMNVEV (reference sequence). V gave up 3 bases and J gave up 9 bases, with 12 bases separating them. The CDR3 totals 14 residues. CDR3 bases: TGTGCCAGCAGTTTTCGGGGGCAGGTTTCACCCCTCCACTTT. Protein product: CASSFRGQVSPLHF.

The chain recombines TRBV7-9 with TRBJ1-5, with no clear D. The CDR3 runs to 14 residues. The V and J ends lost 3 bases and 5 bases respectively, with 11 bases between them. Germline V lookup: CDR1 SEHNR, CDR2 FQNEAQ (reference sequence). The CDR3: CASSFSGPHQPQHF. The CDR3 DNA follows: TGTGCCAGCAGCTTTTCAGGCCCTCATCAGCCCCAGCATTTT.

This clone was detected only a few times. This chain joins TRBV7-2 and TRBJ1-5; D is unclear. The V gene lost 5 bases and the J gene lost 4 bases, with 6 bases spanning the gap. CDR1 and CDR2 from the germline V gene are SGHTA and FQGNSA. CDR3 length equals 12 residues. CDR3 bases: TGTGCCAGCAGCCCGGTGAATCAGCCCCAGCATTTT. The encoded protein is CASSPVNQPQHF. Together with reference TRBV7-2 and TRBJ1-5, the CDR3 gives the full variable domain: GAGVSQSPSNKVTEKGKDVELRCDPISGHTALYWYRQSLGQGLEFLIYFQGNSAPDKSGLPSDRFSAERTGGSVSTLTIQRTQQEDSAVYLCASSPVNQPQHFGDGTRLSIL.

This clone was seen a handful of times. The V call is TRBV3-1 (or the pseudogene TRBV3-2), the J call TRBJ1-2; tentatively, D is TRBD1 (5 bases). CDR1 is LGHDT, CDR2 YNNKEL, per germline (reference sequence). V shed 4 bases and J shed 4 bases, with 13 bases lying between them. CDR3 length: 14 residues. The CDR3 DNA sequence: TGTGCCAGCAGCCGCCTAGGGGTAGGCTATGGCTACACCTTC. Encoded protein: CASSRLGVGYGYTF.

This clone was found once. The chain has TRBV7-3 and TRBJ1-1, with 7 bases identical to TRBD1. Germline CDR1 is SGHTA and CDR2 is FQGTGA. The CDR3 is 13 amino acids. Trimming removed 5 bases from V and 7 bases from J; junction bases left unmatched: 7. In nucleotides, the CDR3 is TGTGCCAGCAGCAGACAGGGTTCGGATGAAGCTTTCTTT. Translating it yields CASSRQGSDEAFF.

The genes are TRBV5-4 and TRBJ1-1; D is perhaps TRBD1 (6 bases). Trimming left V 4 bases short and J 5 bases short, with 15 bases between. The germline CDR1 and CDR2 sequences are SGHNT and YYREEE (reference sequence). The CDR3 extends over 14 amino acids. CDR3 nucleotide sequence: TGTGCCAGCAGCACTCGGACAGACGGGACTGAAGCTTTCTTT. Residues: CASSTRTDGTEAFF.

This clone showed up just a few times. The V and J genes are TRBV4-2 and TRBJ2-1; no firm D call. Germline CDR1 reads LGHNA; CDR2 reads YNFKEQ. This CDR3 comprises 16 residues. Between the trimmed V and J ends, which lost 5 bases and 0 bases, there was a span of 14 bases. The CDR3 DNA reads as TGTGCCAGCAGCTCCCCCGGCCCGAGCTCCTACAATGAGCAGTTCTTC. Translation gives CASSSPGPSSYNEQFF.

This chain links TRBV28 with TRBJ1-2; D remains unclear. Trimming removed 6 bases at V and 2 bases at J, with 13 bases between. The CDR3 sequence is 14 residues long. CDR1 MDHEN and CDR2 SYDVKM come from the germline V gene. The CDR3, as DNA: TGTGCCAGCAGGCTAATACAGAGAAACTATGGCTACACCTTC. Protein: CASRLIQRNYGYTF.

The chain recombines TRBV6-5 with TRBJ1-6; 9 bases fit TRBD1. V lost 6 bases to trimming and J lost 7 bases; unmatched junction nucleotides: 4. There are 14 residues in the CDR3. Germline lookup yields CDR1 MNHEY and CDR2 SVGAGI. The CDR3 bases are TGTGCCAGCAGAGCGACAGGGGGAAATTCACCCCTCCACTTT. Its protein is CASRATGGNSPLHF.

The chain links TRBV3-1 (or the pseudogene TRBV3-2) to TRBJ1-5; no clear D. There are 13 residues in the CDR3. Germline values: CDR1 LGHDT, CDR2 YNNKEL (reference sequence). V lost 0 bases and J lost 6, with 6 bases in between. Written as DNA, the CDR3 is TGTGCCAGCAGCCAAGACAGGATTCAGCCCCAGCATTTT. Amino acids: CASSQDRIQPQHF.

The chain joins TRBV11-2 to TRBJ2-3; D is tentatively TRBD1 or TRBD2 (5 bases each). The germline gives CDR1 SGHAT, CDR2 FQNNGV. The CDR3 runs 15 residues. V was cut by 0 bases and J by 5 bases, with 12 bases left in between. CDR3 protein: CASSLDGGYGDTQYF. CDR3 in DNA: TGTGCCAGCAGCTTAGATGGGGGTTATGGAGATACGCAGTATTTT. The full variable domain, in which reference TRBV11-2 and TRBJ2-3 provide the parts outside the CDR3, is EAGVAQSPRYKIIEKRQSVAFWCNPISGHATLYWYQQILGQGPKLLIQFQNNGVVDDSQLPKDRFSAERLKGVDSTLKIQPAKLEDSAVYLCASSLDGGYGDTQYFGPGTRLTVL.

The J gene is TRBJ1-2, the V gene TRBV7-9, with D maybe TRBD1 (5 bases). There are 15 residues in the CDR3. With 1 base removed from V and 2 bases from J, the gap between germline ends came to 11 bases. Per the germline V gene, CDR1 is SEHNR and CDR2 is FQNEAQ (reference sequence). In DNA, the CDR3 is TGTGCCAGCAGCTTAGTGGGGGGAATCAACTATGGCTACACCTTC. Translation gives CASSLVGGINYGYTF.

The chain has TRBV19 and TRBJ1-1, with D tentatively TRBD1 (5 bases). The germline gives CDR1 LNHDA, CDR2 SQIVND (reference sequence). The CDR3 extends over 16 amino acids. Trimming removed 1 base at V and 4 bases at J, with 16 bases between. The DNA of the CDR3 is TGTGCCAGTAGTATAGGGGGACTGACCTGGGGCACTGAAGCTTTCTTT. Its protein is CASSIGGLTWGTEAFF.

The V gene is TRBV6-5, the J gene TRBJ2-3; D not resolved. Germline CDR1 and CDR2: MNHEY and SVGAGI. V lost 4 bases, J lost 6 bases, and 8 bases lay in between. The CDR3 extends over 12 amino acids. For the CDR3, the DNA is TGTGCCAGCAGTTCCCCGCGGGATACGCAGTATTTT. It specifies CASSSPRDTQYF.

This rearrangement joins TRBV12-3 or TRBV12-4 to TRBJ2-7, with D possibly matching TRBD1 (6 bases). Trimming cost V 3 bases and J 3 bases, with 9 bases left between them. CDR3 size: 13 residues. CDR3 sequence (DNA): TGTGCCAGCAGTTTCAAGGGACACTACGAGCAGTACTTC. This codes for CASSFKGHYEQYF.

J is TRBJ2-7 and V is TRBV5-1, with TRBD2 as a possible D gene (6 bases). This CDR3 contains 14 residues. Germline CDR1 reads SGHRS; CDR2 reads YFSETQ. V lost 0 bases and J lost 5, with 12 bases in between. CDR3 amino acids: CASSLVTTGDEQYF. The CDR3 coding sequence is TGCGCCAGCAGCTTGGTGACGACGGGGGACGAGCAGTACTTC.

The CDR3 DNA sequence: TGTGCCAGCAGCTTTGTTGGGGCCACAGGTCGGTACTTC. The encoded protein is CASSFVGATGRYF. This chain connects TRBV7-9 to TRBJ2-7, with D perhaps TRBD1 (5 bases). CDR1 and CDR2 from the germline V gene are SEHNR and FQNEAQ (reference sequence). The V end lost 3 bases, the J end lost 12 bases, and 18 bases lay between the germline ends. There are 13 residues in the CDR3.